This T cell receptor (beta chain) comes out of a study of response to subunit inactivated influenza vaccine. Study-wide findings and caveats: Each seasonal influenza vaccination recruits few new T cells, the authors suggested.

A single record per CDR3 protein comes from TCRdb applying MiXCR to the RT-PCR reads. The data show about 520,000 distinct CDR3 sequences, approximately 7.2% seen once. Trimming left V 4 bases short and J 4 bases short, with 8 bases between. The CDR3 totals 13 residues. CDR1 and CDR2 (germline): WNHNN, SYGVQD (reference sequence). About this clonotype itself: Its antigen is undetermined.

This chain links TRBV10-1 with TRBJ1-5; D is unresolved. This clonotype was sampled from a man between 50 and 69 years old who received an inactivated influenza vaccine. The source was PBMCs from blood, collected approximately 25 months after vaccination. In DNA, the CDR3 is TGCGCCAGCAGTGCGCAAGCTAATCAGCCCCAGCATTTT. Its protein product is CASSAQANQPQHF.